The clone carrying this T cell receptor (beta chain) was picked up a small number of times. The antigen remains undetermined. This sample is part of a study of T cell responses to AZD1222 COVID-19 vaccine. Clones were read by immunoSEQ multiplex PCR, and TCRdb kept only the in-frame ones, dropping some. This sample has some 130,000 clones, with around 93% found just once. Overall study results and limits: Mostly white British, mostly female donors; authors suggested clonal diversity may be underestimated. Without day 14 samples, only post-peak T cell repertoires were studied. Spike as a whole was targeted by vaccine-associated CD4 TCRs, dominant at 160-218 and 743-854.

V dropped 5 bases and J dropped 2 bases, with 12 bases sitting between them. The CDR3 is made up of 14 amino acids. The germline V gene encodes CDR1 LGHDT and CDR2 YNNKEL (reference sequence). Sequencing was performed on peripheral blood, taken 28 days after the second AZD1222 dose. The clonotype comes from an adult who received the AZD1222 COVID-19 vaccine. The gene calls are TRBV3-1 (or the pseudogene TRBV3-2) and TRBJ1-1, with D possibly TRBD1 on 6 matching bases. The CDR3 loop reads CASSDDRLNTEAFF. The CDR3, as DNA: TGTGCCAGCAGCGATGACAGGCTTAACACTGAAGCTTTCTTT.